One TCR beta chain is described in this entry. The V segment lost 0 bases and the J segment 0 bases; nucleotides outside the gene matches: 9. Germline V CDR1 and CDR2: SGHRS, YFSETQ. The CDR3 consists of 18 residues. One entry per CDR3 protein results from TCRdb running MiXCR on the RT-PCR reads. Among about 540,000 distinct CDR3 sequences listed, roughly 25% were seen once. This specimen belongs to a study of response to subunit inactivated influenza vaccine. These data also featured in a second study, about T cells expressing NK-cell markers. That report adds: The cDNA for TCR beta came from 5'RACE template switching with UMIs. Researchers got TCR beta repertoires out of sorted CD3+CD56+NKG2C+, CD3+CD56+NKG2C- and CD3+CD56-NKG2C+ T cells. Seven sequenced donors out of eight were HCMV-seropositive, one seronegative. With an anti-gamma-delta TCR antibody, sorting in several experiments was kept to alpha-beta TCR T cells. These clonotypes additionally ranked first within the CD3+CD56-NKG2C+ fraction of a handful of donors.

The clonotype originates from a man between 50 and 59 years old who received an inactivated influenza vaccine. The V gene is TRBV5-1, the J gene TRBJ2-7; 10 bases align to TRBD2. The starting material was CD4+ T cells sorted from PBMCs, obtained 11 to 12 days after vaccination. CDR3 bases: TGCGCCAGCAGCTTGGCCTCATCCGGGACTAGCGACTCCTACGAGCAGTACTTC. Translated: CASSLASSGTSDSYEQYF.